This T cell receptor (beta chain) was sequenced for a study of patients and donors after allogeneic stem cell transplantation. Each CDR3 protein is one row after TCRdb ran MiXCR on the RT-PCR reads. The sample includes 800,000 to 1,000,000 distinct CDR3 sequences, roughly 18% of them seen just once. Germline assignment: CDR1 LNHDA and CDR2 SQIVND (reference sequence). The CDR3 contains 17 residues. V lost 5 bases and J lost 6; bases outside the gene matches: 15. The origin of this receptor is a human donor who was either an allogeneic HSCT recipient or a stem cell or donor lymphocyte infusion donor (not recorded which). It is not recorded whose cells these are; they may come from a transplant donor. The sequenced material came from blood, either unsorted or a sorted T cell fraction (not recorded which). The chain employs TRBV19 and TRBJ2-7, with 11 bases lining up with TRBD2. The CDR3 protein is CASSPIAGGPLIGEQYF. Here the CDR3 DNA reads TGTGCCAGTAGTCCTATAGCGGGAGGGCCTTTAATCGGCGAGCAGTACTTC.